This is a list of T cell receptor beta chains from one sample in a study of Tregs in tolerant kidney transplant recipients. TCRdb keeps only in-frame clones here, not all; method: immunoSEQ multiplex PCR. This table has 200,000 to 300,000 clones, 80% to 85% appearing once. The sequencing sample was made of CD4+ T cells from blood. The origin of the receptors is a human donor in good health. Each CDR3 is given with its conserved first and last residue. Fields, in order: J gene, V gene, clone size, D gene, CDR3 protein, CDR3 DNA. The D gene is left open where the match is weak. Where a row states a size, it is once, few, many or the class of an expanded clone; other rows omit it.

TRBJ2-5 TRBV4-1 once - CASSRRESKETQYF TGCGCCAGCAGTCGCCGGGAGTCTAAAGAGACCCAGTACTTC
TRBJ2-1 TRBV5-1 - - CASSLASPSYNEQFF TGCGCCAGCAGCTTGGCATCGCCCTCCTACAATGAGCAGTTCTTC
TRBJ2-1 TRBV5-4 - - CASSLQGGMDNEQFF TGTGCCAGCAGCCTGCAGGGTGGGATGGACAATGAGCAGTTCTTC
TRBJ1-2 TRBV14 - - CASSQGYYGYTF TGTGCCAGCAGCCAAGGGTATTATGGCTACACCTTC
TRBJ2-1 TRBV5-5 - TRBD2 CASSPSGSHNEQFF TGTGCCAGCAGCCCCAGCGGGAGCCACAATGAGCAGTTCTTC
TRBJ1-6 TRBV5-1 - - CASSLGQLNSPLHF TGCGCCAGCAGCTTGGGACAGCTTAATTCACCCCTCCACTTT
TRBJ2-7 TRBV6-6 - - CASKLTLLNEQYF TGTGCCAGCAAATTAACCTTACTTAACGAGCAGTACTTC
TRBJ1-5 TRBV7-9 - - CASSPGSAVDQPQHF TGTGCCAGCAGCCCAGGGTCAGCAGTGGATCAGCCCCAGCATTTT
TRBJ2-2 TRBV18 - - CASSPGDGNTGELFF TGTGCCAGCTCACCTGGGGACGGGAACACCGGGGAGCTGTTTTTT
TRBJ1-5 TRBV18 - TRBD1 CASSPPAGGEYRNQPQHF TGTGCCAGCTCACCACCCGCAGGGGGCGAGTATCGCAATCAGCCCCAGCATTTT
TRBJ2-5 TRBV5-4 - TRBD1 CASSLTGEETQYF TGTGCCAGCAGCTTGACAGGGGAAGAGACCCAGTACTTC
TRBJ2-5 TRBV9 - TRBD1 CASSVGGTGEETQYF TGTGCCAGCAGCGTAGGGGGGACAGGGGAAGAGACCCAGTACTTC
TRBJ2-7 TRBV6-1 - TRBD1 CASSESRTGVSYEQYF TGTGCCAGCAGTGAATCCAGGACAGGGGTATCCTACGAGCAGTACTTC
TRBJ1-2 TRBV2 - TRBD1 CASSEGQGARGYTF TGTGCCAGCAGTGAGGGACAGGGGGCGCGTGGCTACACCTTC
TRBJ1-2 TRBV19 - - CASSIRGVNYGYTF TGTGCCAGTAGCATCCGGGGAGTAAACTATGGCTACACCTTC
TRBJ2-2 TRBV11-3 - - CASSFVRGGAGELFF TGTGCCAGCAGCTTTGTTCGAGGGGGGGCCGGGGAGCTGTTTTTT
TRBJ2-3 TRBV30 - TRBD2 CAWSVGNSGTTDTQYF TGTGCCTGGAGTGTCGGGAATAGCGGGACCACAGATACGCAGTATTTT
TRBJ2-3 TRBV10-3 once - CAISELNTQYF TGTGCCATCAGTGAACTAAATACGCAGTATTTT
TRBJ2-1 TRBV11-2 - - CASTTNRGGNEQFF TGTGCCAGCACCACGAACAGGGGGGGCAATGAGCAGTTCTTC
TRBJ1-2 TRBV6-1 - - CASSLLSWEDYGYTF TGTGCCAGCAGCCTGTTATCTTGGGAGGACTATGGCTACACCTTC
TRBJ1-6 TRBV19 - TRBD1 CASSTDRVNYNSPLHF TGTGCCAGTAGTACGGACAGGGTAAACTATAATTCACCCCTCCACTTT
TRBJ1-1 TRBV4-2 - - CASSQGVGVGTEAFF TGTGCCAGCAGCCAAGGCGTGGGTGTGGGCACTGAAGCTTTCTTT
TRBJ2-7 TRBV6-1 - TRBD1 CAGPGQGVPYEQYF TGTGCCGGACCGGGACAGGGAGTCCCGTACGAGCAGTACTTC
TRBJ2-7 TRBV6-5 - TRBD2 CASSEGTSWEQYF TGTGCCAGCAGTGAGGGGACTAGCTGGGAGCAGTACTTC
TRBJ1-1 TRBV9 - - CASSVVPDGNTEAFF TGTGCCAGCAGCGTCGTCCCGGACGGTAACACTGAAGCTTTCTTT
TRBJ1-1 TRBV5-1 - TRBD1 CASSTLGQGVAEAFF TGCGCCAGCAGCACCCTGGGACAGGGAGTCGCTGAAGCTTTCTTT
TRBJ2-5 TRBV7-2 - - CASSSGQPRETQYF TGTGCCAGCAGCTCAGGACAGCCAAGAGAGACCCAGTACTTC
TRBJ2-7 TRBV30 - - CAWSPEGLVTYEQYF TGTGCCTGGAGTCCGGAGGGTTTGGTCACCTACGAGCAGTACTTC
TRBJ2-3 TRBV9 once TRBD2 CASSVGGLAAGQDTQYF TGTGCCAGCAGCGTAGGGGGACTAGCGGCGGGTCAGGATACGCAGTATTTT
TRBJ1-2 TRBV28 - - CASGTFGYGYTF TGTGCCAGCGGGACTTTTGGCTATGGCTACACCTTC
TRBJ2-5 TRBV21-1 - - CASSPRQGWETQYF TGTGCCAGCAGCCCGCGACAGGGTTGGGAGACCCAGTACTTC
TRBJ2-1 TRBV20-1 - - CSASQGEQFF TGCAGTGCTAGTCAGGGCGAGCAGTTCTTC
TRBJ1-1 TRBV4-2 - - CASSHVLDTEAFF TGTGCCAGCAGCCATGTACTTGACACTGAAGCTTTCTTT
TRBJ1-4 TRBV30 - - CAWSAGGGREKLFF TGTGCCTGGAGTGCCGGCGGGGGCAGGGAAAAACTGTTTTTT
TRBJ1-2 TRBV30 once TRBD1 CASGGTGRPYGYTF TGTGCCTCAGGGGGGACGGGAAGGCCCTATGGCTACACCTTC
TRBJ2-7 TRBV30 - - CACSSLGGNSYEQYF TGTGCCTGTTCTTCCCTAGGAGGAAACTCCTACGAGCAGTACTTC
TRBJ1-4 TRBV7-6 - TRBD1 CASSLGQGAVIGEKLFF TGTGCCAGCAGCTTAGGGCAGGGGGCAGTAATTGGAGAAAAACTGTTTTTT
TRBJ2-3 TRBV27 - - CASSLSRNPTDTQYF TGTGCCAGCAGTTTAAGCCGGAACCCCACAGATACGCAGTATTTT
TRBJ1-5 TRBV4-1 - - CASSPVIVGPQHF TGCGCCAGCAGCCCTGTAATTGTGGGGCCCCAGCATTTT
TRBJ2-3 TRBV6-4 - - CATRQGILTDTQYF TGTGCCACCAGGCAAGGGATCCTCACAGATACGCAGTATTTT
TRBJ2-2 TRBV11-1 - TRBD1 CASSGRTGGAIGELFF TGTGCCAGCAGCGGCCGGACAGGGGGCGCAATCGGGGAGCTGTTTTTT
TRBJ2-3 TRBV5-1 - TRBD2 CASSLTSGSLTDTQYF TGCGCCAGCAGCCTGACTAGCGGGAGCCTCACAGATACGCAGTATTTT
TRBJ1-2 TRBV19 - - CASSIEGRRAPYGYTF TGTGCCAGTAGTATAGAAGGGCGCAGGGCTCCGTATGGCTACACCTTC
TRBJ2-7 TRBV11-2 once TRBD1 CASSPGTGQYFYEQYF TGTGCCAGCAGCCCCGGGACAGGGCAGTACTTCTACGAGCAGTACTTC
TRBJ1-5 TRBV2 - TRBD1 CASSVSQGNQPQHF TGTGCCAGCAGTGTTTCACAGGGGAATCAGCCCCAGCATTTT
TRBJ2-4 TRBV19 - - CASSTPVNIQYF TGTGCCAGTAGTACCCCCGTTAACATTCAGTACTTC
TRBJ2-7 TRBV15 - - CATSRSSYEQYF TGTGCCACCAGCAGGAGCTCATACGAGCAGTACTTC
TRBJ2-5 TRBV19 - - CASRPDSPGETQYF TGTGCCAGTAGGCCGGACAGCCCGGGGGAGACCCAGTACTTC
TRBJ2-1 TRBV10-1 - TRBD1 CASRQQGRQFF TGCGCCAGCAGACAACAGGGGAGGCAGTTCTTC
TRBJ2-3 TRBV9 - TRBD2 CASSVAGGSVISTDTQYF TGTGCCAGCAGCGTAGCGGGCGGGAGTGTCATTAGCACAGATACGCAGTATTTT
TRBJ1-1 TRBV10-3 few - CAISARDTEAFF TGTGCCATCAGTGCCAGGGACACTGAAGCTTTCTTT
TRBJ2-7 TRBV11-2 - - CASSLGDPHDRRTYEQYF TGTGCCAGCAGCTTAGGTGACCCCCACGACAGACGCACCTACGAGCAGTACTTC
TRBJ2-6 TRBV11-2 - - CASSSHIAGANVLTF TGTGCCAGCAGCTCGCATATCGCTGGGGCCAACGTCCTGACTTTC
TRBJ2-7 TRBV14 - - CASSKGDVRQYF TGTGCCAGCAGCAAAGGGGACGTCCGGCAGTACTTC
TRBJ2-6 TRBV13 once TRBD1 CASSPGDRGTSGANVLTF TGTGCCAGCAGCCCGGGGGACAGGGGGACTTCTGGGGCCAACGTCCTGACTTTC